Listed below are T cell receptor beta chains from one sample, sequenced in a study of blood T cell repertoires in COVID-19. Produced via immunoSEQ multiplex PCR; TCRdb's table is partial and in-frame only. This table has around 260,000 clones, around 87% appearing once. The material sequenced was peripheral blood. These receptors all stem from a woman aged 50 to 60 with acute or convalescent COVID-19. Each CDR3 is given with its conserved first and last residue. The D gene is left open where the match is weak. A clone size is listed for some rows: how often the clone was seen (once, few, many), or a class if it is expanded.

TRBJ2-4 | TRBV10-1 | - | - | CARPLPAKNIQYF | TGCGCCCGCCCACTGCCGGCCAAAAACATTCAGTACTTC
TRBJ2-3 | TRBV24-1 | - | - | CATSDLTTVSTDTQYF | TGTGCCACCAGTGATTTGACGACAGTAAGCACAGATACGCAGTATTTT
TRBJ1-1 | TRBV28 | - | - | CASTEERRAAFF | TGTGCCAGCACTGAGGAGCGGCGGGCCGCTTTCTTT
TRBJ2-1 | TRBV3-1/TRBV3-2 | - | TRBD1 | CASSLHGQGAGNEQFF | TGTGCCAGCAGCCTTCACGGACAGGGGGCTGGAAATGAGCAGTTCTTC
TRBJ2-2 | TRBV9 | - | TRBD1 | CASSLPQGARDYQTGELFF | TGTGCCAGCAGCCTACCACAGGGGGCTCGGGACTATCAAACCGGGGAGCTGTTTTTT
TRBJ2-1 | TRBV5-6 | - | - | CASSLAHEQFF | TGTGCCAGCAGCTTAGCGCATGAGCAGTTCTTC
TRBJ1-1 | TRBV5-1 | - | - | CASSLDGGLNTEAFF | TGCGCCAGCAGCTTGGATGGGGGCTTGAACACTGAAGCTTTCTTT
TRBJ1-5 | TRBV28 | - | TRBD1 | CASRSDRGRRGNQPQHF | TGTGCCAGCAGGTCGGACAGGGGGCGGCGCGGCAATCAGCCCCAGCATTTT
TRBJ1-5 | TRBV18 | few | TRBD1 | CASSSGGFQPQHF | TGTGCCAGCTCATCAGGGGGCTTTCAGCCCCAGCATTTT
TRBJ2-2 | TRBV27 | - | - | CASSFGQGGTGELFF | TGTGCCAGCAGTTTTGGACAGGGAGGGACCGGGGAGCTGTTTTTT
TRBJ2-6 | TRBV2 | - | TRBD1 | CASSTGVLGANVLTF | TGTGCCAGCAGCACAGGGGTTTTGGGGGCCAACGTCCTGACTTTC
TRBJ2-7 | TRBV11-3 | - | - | CASSEGGPYEQYF | TGTGCCAGCTCGGAGGGAGGTCCCTACGAGCAGTACTTC
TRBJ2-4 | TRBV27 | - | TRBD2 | CASSLYGLAGNIQYF | TGTGCCAGCAGTTTATACGGACTAGCGGGAAACATTCAGTACTTC
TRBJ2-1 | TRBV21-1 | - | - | CASSKALLASYPHGTADHYNEQFF | TGTGCCAGCAGCAAAGCGCTTTTGGCTTCTTACCCTCACGGGACAGCTGATCACTACAATGAGCAGTTCTTC
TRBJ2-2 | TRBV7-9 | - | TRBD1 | CASIEGDRDPPGELFF | TGTGCCAGCATCGAAGGGGACAGGGACCCCCCCGGGGAGCTGTTTTTT
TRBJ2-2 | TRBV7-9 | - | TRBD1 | CASSLEQGIGELFF | TGTGCCAGCAGCTTAGAACAGGGGATCGGGGAGCTGTTTTTT
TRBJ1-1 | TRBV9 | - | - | CASSGRVHTEAFF | TGTGCCAGCAGCGGCCGGGTCCACACTGAAGCTTTCTTT
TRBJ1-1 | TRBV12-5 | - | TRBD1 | CASGLVLQGVNTEAFF | TGTGCTAGTGGTTTGGTCCTACAGGGGGTGAACACTGAAGCTTTCTTT
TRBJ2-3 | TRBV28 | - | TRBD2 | CASSLSPGLAGRTDTQYF | TGTGCCAGCAGTTTATCACCGGGACTAGCGGGGAGAACAGATACGCAGTATTTT
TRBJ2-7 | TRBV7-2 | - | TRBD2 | CASSSSSGQAYEQYF | TGTGCCAGCAGCTCCTCTAGCGGCCAGGCGTACGAGCAGTACTTC
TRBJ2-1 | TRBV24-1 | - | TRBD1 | CATSETGGNNEQFF | TGTGCCACCAGTGAGACAGGGGGTAACAATGAGCAGTTCTTC
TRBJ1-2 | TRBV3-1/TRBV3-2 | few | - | CASRPLDKDYGYTF | TGTGCCAGCAGACCGTTGGACAAGGACTATGGCTACACCTTC
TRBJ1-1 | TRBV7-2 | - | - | CASSFTVNTEAFF | TGTGCCAGCAGCTTTACAGTGAACACTGAAGCTTTCTTT
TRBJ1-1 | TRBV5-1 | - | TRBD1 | CASSFTGVNTEAFF | TGCGCCAGCAGCTTTACAGGGGTGAACACTGAAGCTTTCTTT
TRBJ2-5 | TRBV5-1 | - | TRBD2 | CASSGGLAGVWETQYF | TGCGCCAGCAGCGGTGGACTAGCGGGAGTCTGGGAGACCCAGTACTTC
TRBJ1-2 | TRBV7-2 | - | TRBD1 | CASNPGQGRGYTF | TGTGCCAGCAACCCTGGACAGGGTCGTGGCTACACCTTC
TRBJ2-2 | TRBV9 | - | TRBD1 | CASSAPGTGKAGELFF | TGTGCCAGCAGCGCTCCCGGGACAGGGAAAGCCGGGGAGCTGTTTTTT
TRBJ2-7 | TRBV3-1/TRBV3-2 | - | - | CASSPGLGISHEQYF | TGTGCCAGCAGCCCGGGACTTGGGATATCCCACGAGCAGTACTTC
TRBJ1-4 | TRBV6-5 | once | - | CASRTRTTNEKLFF | TGTGCCAGCAGGACACGGACAACTAATGAAAAACTGTTTTTT
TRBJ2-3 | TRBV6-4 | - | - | CASSWGVTSTDTQYF | TGTGCCAGCAGCTGGGGCGTGACTAGCACAGATACGCAGTATTTT
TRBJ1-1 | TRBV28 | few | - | CASTLRRGPNTEAFF | TGTGCCAGCACCCTAAGGCGGGGTCCGAACACTGAAGCTTTCTTT
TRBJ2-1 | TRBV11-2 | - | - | CASSLVWGREDEQFF | TGTGCCAGCAGCTTAGTATGGGGCAGAGAAGACGAGCAGTTCTTC
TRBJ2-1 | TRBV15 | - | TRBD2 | CATSRDGTSGSFPEQFF | TGTGCCACCAGCAGAGACGGGACTAGCGGGAGTTTCCCTGAGCAGTTCTTC
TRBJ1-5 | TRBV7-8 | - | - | CASSLSGANQPQHF | TGTGCCAGCAGTCTTTCAGGGGCCAATCAGCCCCAGCATTTT
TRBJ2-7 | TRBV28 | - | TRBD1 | CASRLKTGYGEQYF | TGTGCCAGCAGGCTTAAGACAGGGTATGGCGAGCAGTACTTC
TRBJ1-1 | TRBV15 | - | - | CATSSAPGQLNTEAFF | TGTGCCACCAGCAGCGCACCGGGACAATTGAACACTGAAGCTTTCTTT
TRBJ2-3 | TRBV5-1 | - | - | CASSLGGSTDTQYF | TGCGCCAGCAGCTTGGGCGGGAGCACAGATACGCAGTATTTT
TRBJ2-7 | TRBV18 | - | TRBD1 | CASSPQRDSSYEQYF | TGTGCCAGCTCACCACAGAGGGACAGTTCCTACGAGCAGTACTTC
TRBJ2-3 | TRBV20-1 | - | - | CSAPLGDTQYF | TGCAGTGCGCCTCTCGGAGATACGCAGTATTTT
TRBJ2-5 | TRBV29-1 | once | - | CSGEGDKVETQYF | TGCAGCGGCGAGGGGGACAAAGTGGAGACCCAGTACTTC
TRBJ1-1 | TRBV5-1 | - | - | CASTIGARITSMNTEAFF | TGCGCCAGCACCATTGGAGCGCGGATCACAAGCATGAACACTGAAGCTTTCTTT
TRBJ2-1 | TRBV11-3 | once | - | CASSTRTASSYNEQFF | TGTGCCAGCAGCACACGGACAGCGAGCTCCTACAATGAGCAGTTCTTC
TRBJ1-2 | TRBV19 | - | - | CASSMLRETYGYTF | TGTGCCAGTAGTATGCTAAGGGAGACCTATGGCTACACCTTC
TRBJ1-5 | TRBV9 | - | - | CASSVAPRDQPQHF | TGTGCCAGCAGCGTAGCCCCCAGGGATCAGCCCCAGCATTTT
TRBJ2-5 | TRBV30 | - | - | CAGHAYQETQYF | TGTGCCGGACATGCGTACCAAGAGACCCAGTACTTC
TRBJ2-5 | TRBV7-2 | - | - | CASSSPSGVETQYF | TGTGCCAGCAGCTCTCCCTCCGGGGTCGAGACCCAGTACTTC
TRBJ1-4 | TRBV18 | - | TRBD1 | CASSPDRGGEKLFF | TGTGCCAGCTCACCAGACAGGGGAGGTGAAAAACTGTTTTTT
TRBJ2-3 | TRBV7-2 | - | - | CASSPGPDTQYF | TGTGCCAGCTCCCCTGGGCCAGATACGCAGTATTTT
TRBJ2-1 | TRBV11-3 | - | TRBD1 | CASSLESAGGTIYNEQFF | TGTGCCAGCAGCTTAGAGTCAGCAGGGGGCACTATCTACAATGAGCAGTTCTTC
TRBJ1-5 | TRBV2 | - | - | CASSSQGWDQPQHF | TGTGCCAGCAGTTCACAGGGTTGGGATCAGCCCCAGCATTTT
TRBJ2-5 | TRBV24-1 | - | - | CATSDDGQRGEETQYF | TGTGCCACCAGTGACGACGGACAGAGAGGGGAAGAGACCCAGTACTTC